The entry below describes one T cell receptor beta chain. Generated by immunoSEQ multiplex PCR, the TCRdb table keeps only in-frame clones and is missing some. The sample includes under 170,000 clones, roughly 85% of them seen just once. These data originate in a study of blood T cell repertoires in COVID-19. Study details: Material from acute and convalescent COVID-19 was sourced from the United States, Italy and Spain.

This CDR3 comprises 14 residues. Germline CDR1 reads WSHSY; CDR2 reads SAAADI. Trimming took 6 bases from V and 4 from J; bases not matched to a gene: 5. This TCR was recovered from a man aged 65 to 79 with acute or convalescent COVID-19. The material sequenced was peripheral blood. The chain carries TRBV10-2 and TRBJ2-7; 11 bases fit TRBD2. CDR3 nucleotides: TGCGCCAGCAGGGCGACTAGCGGGATTTACGAGCAGTACTTC. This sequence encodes CASRATSGIYEQYF.